This T cell receptor (beta chain) was documented in a study of beta chain features in type 1 diabetes. The germline V gene has CDR1 LNHNV and CDR2 YYDKDF (reference sequence). The CDR3 totals 19 residues. The V segment lost 0 bases and the J segment 1 base; nucleotides outside the gene matches: 12. The study, taken as a whole, reports: Naive, central memory and Treg TCRB repertoires appeared more alike in patients than in healthy donors. Reads derived from cDNA could over-represent cells showing high TCR expression.

Expressed TCRB transcripts got sequenced, as all isolated RNA was reverse transcribed. Clones were sequenced by immunoSEQ multiplex PCR, and TCRdb holds only the in-frame ones, with some missing. Of roughly 400,000 clones detected, about 15% appear once; the ten largest clones hold roughly 0.019%. On this clone itself: Antigen specificity is unknown.

Using CD45RO/CCR7/CD25/CD127/CD95/CD27, CD4+ naive, central memory, regulatory and stem cell-like memory cells were sorted. V gene TRBV15 combines with J gene TRBJ2-4, with TRBD2 identical over 7 bases. This TCR derives from a woman aged 18-29 years in good health. Specimen: naive CD4+ T cells from blood. The CDR3 DNA reads as TGTGCCACCAGCAGAGATACGGTCGGCAGCGGGAAGGCCAAAAACATTCAGTACTTC. Residues: CATSRDTVGSGKAKNIQYF.